This T cell receptor beta chain originates from a study of CD8 T cells in Susac syndrome. Controls were healthy donors (matched for age and sex). TEMRA cells underwent FACS enrichment and CD8+ and CD4+ T cells underwent negative isolation. When the RNA was reverse transcribed, random hexamers were used with an input of 0.5 to 1 ug. TCRdb reprocessed the immunoSEQ multiplex PCR reads with MiXCR, giving one entry per CDR3 protein. This sample has roughly 190,000 distinct CDR3 sequences; about 95% occur once, and the top ten carry over 0.08%. The receptor was isolated from a human donor in good health. Sequencing used CD4+ T cells from PBMCs.

DNA of the CDR3: TGCAGCGGGGGGGATGCCACCTTCAATGAGCAGTTCTTC. This sequence encodes CSGGDATFNEQFF. The rearrangement joins TRBV20-1 to TRBJ2-1; TRBD2 matches 8 bases. In germline, CDR1 is DFQATT, CDR2 SNEGSKA (reference sequence). CDR3 length: 13 amino acids.